The rows below give T cell receptor beta chains drawn from one sample of a study of T cells after yellow fever vaccination. TCRdb passed the 5' RACE reads through MiXCR, listing each CDR3 protein once. This sample has 250,000 or so distinct CDR3 sequences, with roughly 7.2% found just once. The starting material was CD4+ T cells sorted from PBMCs, obtained 15 days after the yellow fever booster vaccination. The receptors were gathered from a young man who received the YFV17D yellow fever vaccine. The CDR3 runs from the conserved cysteine through the conserved F or W. A D gene is named only where the DNA matches it firmly.

D,V,J,CDR3
-,TRBV5-4,TRBJ2-2,CASSLGYGELFF
-,TRBV6-2/TRBV6-3,TRBJ2-5,CASSPGLPSEETQYF
-,TRBV7-8,TRBJ2-5,CASSLISTSRSAQYF
TRBD2,TRBV4-3,TRBJ2-1,CASSHRGYTGGYNEQFF
-,TRBV5-1,TRBJ2-1,CASSLVGRGDYNEQFF
-,TRBV7-2,TRBJ2-1,CASSNAGSSYNEQFF
-,TRBV5-6,TRBJ1-2,CASSSGQYYGYTF
TRBD2,TRBV12-3/TRBV12-4,TRBJ2-7,CASRTTGTSTEQYF
-,TRBV4-3,TRBJ2-7,CASSPRLGEMSEQYF
TRBD2,TRBV29-1,TRBJ2-7,CSVLTSGTQSSYEQYF
-,TRBV20-1,TRBJ2-5,CSAISRETQYF
TRBD1,TRBV5-1,TRBJ2-7,CASSLGRGLYEQYF
-,TRBV7-9,TRBJ2-1,CASSDSGSYNEQFF
-,TRBV6-2/TRBV6-3,TRBJ1-1,CASSYSGQMNTEAFF
-,TRBV28,TRBJ2-7,CASTGILISYEQYF
TRBD1,TRBV28,TRBJ2-2,CASSAPGTGTGELFF
-,TRBV7-9,TRBJ2-2,CASSLGRDTYTGELFF
-,TRBV7-2,TRBJ2-7,CASSHPSGYSYEQYF
-,TRBV11-2,TRBJ2-5,CASSLSHAVETQYF
TRBD2,TRBV7-2,TRBJ2-3,CASSPRTSGTDTQYF
-,TRBV7-2,TRBJ2-1,CASSLGTWKNEQFF
TRBD1,TRBV5-1,TRBJ2-6,CASSLKGDRVAGANVLTF
TRBD2,TRBV29-1,TRBJ2-7,CSVEASGRVGEQYF
-,TRBV7-6,TRBJ2-1,CASSLNEGEQFF
TRBD2,TRBV5-6,TRBJ2-2,CASSRLAGGPLGTGELFF
TRBD2,TRBV5-1,TRBJ2-3,CASSLEGSGMGTAQYF
TRBD2,TRBV20-1,TRBJ2-5,CSARDWSAGERETQYF
TRBD2,TRBV4-3,TRBJ2-7,CASSQTIAGLGYEQYF
-,TRBV23-1,TRBJ1-1,CASTRPPVAVVAFF
TRBD2,TRBV7-2,TRBJ2-5,CASSFSFREVETQYF
-,TRBV5-6,TRBJ2-2,CASSPDTNTGELFF
-,TRBV5-1,TRBJ1-2,CASRNITGNYGYTF
-,TRBV7-9,TRBJ2-7,CASSLEGIVHF
-,TRBV24-1,TRBJ2-3,CATSDSRQGLSTDTQYF
-,TRBV15,TRBJ2-7,CATSSLSGVYEQYF
-,TRBV28,TRBJ2-7,CASSLALYEQYF
TRBD1,TRBV29-1,TRBJ2-7,CSVRSLQGKSSYEQYF
-,TRBV7-8,TRBJ2-7,CASSLEAAHYEQYF
-,TRBV5-1,TRBJ2-1,CASSLGQTANEQFF
TRBD2,TRBV5-4,TRBJ2-3,CASSLLLAGEDTQYF
-,TRBV27,TRBJ2-5,CASSLSPSESSETQYF
-,TRBV20-1,TRBJ2-1,CSARGLGESYNEQFF
TRBD2,TRBV5-6,TRBJ2-7,CASSYTGTTSTEQYF
-,TRBV19,TRBJ1-2,CASSSSGRGTSANYGYTF
TRBD2,TRBV20-1,TRBJ2-1,CSLSGGSSYNEQFF